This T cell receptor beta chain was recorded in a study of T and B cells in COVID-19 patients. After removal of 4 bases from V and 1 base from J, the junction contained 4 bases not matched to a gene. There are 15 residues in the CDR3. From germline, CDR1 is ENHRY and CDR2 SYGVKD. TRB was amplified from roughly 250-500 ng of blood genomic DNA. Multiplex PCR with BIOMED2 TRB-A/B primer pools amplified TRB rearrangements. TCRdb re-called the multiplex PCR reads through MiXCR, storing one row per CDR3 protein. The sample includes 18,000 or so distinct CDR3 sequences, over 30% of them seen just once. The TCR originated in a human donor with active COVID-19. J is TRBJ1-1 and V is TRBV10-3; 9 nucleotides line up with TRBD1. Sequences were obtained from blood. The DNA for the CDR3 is TGTGCCATCAGTGTGGACAGGGGCGGGAACACTGAAGCTTTCTTT. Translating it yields CAISVDRGGNTEAFF.